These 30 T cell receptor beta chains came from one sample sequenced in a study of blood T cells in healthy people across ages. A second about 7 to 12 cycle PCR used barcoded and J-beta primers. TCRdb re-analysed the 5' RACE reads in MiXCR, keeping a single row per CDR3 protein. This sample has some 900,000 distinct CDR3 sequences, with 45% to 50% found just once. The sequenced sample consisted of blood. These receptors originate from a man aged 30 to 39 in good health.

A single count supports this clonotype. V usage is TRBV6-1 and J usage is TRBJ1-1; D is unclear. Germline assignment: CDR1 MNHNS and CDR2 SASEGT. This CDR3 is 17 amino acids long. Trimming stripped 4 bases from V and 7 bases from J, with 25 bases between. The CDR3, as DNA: TGTGCCAGCAGTGCACCACTCAAGTCTCCGACCCCCGGTGAAGCTTTCTTT. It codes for CASSAPLKSPTPGEAFF.

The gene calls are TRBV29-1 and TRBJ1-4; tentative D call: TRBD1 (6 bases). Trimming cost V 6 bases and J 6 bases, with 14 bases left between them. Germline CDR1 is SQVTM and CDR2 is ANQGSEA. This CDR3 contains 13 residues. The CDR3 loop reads CSVKQGSDEKLFF. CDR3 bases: TGCAGCGTGAAACAGGGTTCGGATGAAAAACTGTTTTTT.

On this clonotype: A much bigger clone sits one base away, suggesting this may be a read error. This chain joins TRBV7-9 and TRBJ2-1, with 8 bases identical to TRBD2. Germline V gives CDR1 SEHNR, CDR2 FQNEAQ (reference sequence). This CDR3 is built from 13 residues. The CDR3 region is CAAGRGRIDERFF. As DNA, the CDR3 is TGTGCCGCCGGGCGCGGGAGGATCGATGAGCGGTTCTTC.

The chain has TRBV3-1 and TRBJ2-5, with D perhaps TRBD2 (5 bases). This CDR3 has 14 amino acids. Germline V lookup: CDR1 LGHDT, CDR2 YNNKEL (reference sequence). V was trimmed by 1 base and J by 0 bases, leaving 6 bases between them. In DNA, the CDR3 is TGTGCCAGCAGCCAAGGAGGGAACCAAGAGACCCAGTACTTC. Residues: CASSQGGNQETQYF.

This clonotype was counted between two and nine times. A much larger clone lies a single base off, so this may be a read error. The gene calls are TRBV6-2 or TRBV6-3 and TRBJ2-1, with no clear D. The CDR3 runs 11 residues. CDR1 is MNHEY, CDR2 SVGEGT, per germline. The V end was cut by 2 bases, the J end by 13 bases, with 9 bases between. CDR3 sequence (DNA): TGTGCCAGCAGTTACGGAGAGACCCAGTTCTTC. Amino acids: CASSYGETQFF.

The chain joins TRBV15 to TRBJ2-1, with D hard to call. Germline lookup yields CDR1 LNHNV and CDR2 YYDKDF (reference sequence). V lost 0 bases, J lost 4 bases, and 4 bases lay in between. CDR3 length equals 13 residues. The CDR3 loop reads CATSRDRYNEQFF. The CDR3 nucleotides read TGTGCCACCAGCAGAGACCGGTACAATGAGCAGTTCTTC.

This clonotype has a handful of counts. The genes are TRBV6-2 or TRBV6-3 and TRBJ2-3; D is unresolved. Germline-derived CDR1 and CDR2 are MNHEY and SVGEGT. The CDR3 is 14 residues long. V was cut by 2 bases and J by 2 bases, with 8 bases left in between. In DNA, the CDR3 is TGTGCCAGCAGTTACGGAAGACTCACAGATACGCAGTATTTT. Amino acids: CASSYGRLTDTQYF.

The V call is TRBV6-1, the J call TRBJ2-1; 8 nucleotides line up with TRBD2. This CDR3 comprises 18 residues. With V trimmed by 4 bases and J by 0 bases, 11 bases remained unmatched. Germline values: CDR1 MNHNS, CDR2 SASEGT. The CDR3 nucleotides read TGTGCCAGCAGTGTAGGCCACGCTAGCGGGCGCTCCTACAATGAGCAGTTCTTC. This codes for CASSVGHASGRSYNEQFF.

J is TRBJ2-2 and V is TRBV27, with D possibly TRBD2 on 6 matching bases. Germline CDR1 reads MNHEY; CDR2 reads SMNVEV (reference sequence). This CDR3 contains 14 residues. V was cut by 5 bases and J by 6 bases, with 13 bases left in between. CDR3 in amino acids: CASSIGSFAGELFF. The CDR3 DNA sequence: TGTGCCAGCAGTATCGGGAGCTTCGCCGGGGAGCTGTTTTTT.

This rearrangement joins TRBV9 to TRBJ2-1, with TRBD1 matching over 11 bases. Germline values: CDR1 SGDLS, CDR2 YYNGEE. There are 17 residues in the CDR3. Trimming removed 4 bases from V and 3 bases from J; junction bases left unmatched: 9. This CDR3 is CASSPQTGTGGYNEQFF. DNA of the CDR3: TGTGCCAGCAGCCCGCAGACCGGGACAGGGGGCTACAATGAGCAGTTCTTC.

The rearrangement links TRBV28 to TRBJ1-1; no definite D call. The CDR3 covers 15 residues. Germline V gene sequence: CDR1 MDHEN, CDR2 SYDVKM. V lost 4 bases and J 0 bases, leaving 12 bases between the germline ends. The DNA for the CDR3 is TGTGCCAGCAGTTCCGTCGAGGGTATGAACACTGAAGCTTTCTTT. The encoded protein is CASSSVEGMNTEAFF.

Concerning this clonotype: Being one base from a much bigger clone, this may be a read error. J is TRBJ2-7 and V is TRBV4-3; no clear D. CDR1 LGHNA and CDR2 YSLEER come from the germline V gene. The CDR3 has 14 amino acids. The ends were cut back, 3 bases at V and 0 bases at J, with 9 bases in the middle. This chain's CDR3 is CASSHAASSYEQYF. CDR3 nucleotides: TGCGCCAGCAGCCACGCGGCCTCCTCCTACGAGCAGTACTTC.

The DNA for the CDR3 is TGTGCCAGCAGTTTTGTGGCGGGGACCACTAGCACAGATACGCAGTATTTT. It specifies CASSFVAGTTSTDTQYF. The V and J genes are TRBV27 and TRBJ2-3, with D maybe TRBD2 (6 bases). The V and J ends lost 3 bases and 0 bases respectively, with 16 bases between them. The length of the CDR3 is 17 residues. CDR1 is MNHEY and CDR2 is SMNVEV in the germline V gene (reference sequence).

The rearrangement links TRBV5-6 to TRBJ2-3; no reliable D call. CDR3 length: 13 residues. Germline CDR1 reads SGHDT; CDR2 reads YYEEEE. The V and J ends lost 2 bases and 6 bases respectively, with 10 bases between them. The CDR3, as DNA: TGTGCCAGCAGCTTCTATGGTTCGGATACGCAGTATTTT. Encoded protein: CASSFYGSDTQYF.

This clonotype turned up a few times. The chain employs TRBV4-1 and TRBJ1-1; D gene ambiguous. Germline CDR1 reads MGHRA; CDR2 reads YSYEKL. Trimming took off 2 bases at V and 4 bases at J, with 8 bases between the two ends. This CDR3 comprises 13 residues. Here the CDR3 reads CASSQLPSTEAFF. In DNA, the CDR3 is TGCGCCAGCAGCCAACTTCCCAGCACTGAAGCTTTCTTT.

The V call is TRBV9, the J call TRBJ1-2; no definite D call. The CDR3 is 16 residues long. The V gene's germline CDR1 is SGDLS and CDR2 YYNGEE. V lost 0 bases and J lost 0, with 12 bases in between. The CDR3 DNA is TGTGCCAGCAGCGTAGAGGGCAAACCCCCTAACTATGGCTACACCTTC. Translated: CASSVEGKPPNYGYTF.

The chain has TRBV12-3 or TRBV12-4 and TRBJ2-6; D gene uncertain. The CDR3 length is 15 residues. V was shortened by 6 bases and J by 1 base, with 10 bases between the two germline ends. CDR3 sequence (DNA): TGTGCCAGCAGAAAACAGAATTCTGGGGCCAACGTCCTGACTTTC. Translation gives CASRKQNSGANVLTF.

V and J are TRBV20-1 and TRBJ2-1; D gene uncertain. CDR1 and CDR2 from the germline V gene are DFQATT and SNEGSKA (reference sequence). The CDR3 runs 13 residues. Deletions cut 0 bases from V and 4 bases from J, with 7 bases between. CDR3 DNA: TGCAGTGCTAGAGATCCACCGTACAATGAGCAGTTCTTC. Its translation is CSARDPPYNEQFF.

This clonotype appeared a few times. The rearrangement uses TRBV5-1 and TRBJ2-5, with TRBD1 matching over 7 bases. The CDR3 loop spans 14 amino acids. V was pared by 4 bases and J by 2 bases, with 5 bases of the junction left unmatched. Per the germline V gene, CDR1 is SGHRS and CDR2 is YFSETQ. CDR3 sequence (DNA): TGCGCCAGCAGCCCTGGACAGGCTCAAGAGACCCAGTACTTC. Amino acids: CASSPGQAQETQYF.

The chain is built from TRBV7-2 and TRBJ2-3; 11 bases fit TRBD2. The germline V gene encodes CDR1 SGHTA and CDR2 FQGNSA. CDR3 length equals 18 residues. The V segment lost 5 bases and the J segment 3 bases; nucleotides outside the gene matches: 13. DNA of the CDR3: TGTGCCAGCAGCCCCCGGCCTAGCGGGGGGACCAAGACAGATACGCAGTATTTT. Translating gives CASSPRPSGGTKTDTQYF.

The DNA for the CDR3 is TGTGCCAGCAGTGGCGACTACTACAATGAGCAGTTCTTC. Translating it yields CASSGDYYNEQFF. The chain carries TRBV6-1 and TRBJ2-1, with TRBD2 as a possible D gene (5 bases). The germline V and J ends were trimmed by 4 bases and 3 bases, with 7 bases remaining between them. CDR1 MNHNS and CDR2 SASEGT come from the germline V gene. This CDR3 has 13 amino acids.

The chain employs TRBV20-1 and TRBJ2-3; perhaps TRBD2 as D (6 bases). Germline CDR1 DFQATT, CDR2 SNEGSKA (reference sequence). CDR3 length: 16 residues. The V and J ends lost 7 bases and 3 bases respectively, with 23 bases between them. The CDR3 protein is CSVRPRRGAGTDTQYF. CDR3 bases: TGCAGTGTTAGGCCCCGACGCGGGGCAGGGACAGATACGCAGTATTTT.

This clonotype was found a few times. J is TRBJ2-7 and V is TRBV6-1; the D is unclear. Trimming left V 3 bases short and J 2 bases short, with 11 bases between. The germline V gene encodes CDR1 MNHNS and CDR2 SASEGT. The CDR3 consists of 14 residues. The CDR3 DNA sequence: TGTGCCAGCAGTGACTTCTCGGAGACCTACGAGCAGTACTTC. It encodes CASSDFSETYEQYF.

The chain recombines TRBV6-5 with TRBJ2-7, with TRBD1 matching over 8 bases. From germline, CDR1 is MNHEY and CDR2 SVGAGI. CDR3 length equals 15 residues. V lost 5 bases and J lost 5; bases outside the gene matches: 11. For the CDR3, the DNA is TGTGCCAGCAGTCGACTAAGACAGGGGACCCACGAGCAGTACTTC. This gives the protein CASSRLRQGTHEQYF.

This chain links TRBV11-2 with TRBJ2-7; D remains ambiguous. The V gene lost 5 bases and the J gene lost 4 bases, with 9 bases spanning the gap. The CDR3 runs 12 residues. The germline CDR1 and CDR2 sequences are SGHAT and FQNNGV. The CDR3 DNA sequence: TGTGCCAGCAGCCGCGACTGGTACGAGCAGTACTTC. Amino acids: CASSRDWYEQYF.

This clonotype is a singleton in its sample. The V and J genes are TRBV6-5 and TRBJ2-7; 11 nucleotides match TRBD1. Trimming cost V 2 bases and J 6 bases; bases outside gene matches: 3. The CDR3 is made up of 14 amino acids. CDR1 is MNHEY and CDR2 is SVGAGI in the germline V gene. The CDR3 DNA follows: TGTGCCAGCAGTTACGTGGGACAGGGGGGCGAGCAGTACTTC. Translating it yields CASSYVGQGGEQYF.

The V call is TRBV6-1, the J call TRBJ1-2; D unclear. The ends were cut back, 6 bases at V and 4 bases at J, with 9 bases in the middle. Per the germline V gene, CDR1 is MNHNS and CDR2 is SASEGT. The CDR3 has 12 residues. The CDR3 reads CASRMTIYGYTF. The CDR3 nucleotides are TGTGCCAGCAGAATGACGATCTATGGCTACACCTTC.

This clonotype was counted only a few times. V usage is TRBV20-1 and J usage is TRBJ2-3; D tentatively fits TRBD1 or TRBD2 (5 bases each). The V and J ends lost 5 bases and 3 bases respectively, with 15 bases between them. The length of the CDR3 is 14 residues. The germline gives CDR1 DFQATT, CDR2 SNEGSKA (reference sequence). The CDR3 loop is CSAGQGWGTDTQYF. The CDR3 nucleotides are TGCAGTGCTGGCCAGGGATGGGGGACAGATACGCAGTATTTT.

This CDR3 is CASSLVGGAKNIQYF. The CDR3 coding sequence is TGTGCCAGCAGCTTGGTAGGGGGAGCCAAAAACATTCAGTACTTC. The rearrangement links TRBV7-9 to TRBJ2-4; perhaps TRBD1 as D (6 bases). Trimming pared 3 bases from V and 0 bases from J, leaving 9 bases between. The CDR3 extends over 15 amino acids. Germline lookup yields CDR1 SEHNR and CDR2 FQNEAQ (reference sequence).

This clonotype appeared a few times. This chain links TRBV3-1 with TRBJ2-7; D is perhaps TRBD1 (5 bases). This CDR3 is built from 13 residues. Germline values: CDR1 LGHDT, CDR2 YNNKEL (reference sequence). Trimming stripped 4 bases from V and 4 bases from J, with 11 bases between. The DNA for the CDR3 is TGTGCCAGCAGCCCGAGGACACTTTACGAGCAGTACTTC. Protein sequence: CASSPRTLYEQYF.